The 18 T cell receptor beta chains presented below share a single source sample, sequenced in a study of T cells after yellow fever vaccination. Each CDR3 protein is one row after TCRdb ran MiXCR on the 5' RACE reads. The sample carries tens of thousands of distinct CDR3 sequences, 7.4% recorded once. Sequenced material: CD8+ T cells sorted from PBMCs, taken less than 16 days after the first yellow fever vaccination. Receptors were obtained from a man aged 18 to 30 who received the YFV17D yellow fever vaccine.

In its sample, this clonotype was seen many times. The J gene is TRBJ2-1, the V gene TRBV7-6; 8 bases match TRBD1. CDR3 length equals 15 residues. V lost 3 bases, J lost 7 bases, and 8 bases stayed unmatched. Germline CDR1 and CDR2: SGHVS and FNYEAQ. The chain's CDR3 is CASSFGQGSGNEQFF. DNA of the CDR3: TGTGCCAGCAGCTTCGGACAGGGCTCAGGGAATGAGCAGTTCTTC.

This clonotype was seen at least ten times. The rearrangement uses TRBV12-3 or TRBV12-4 and TRBJ2-3; 8 bases fit TRBD2. This CDR3 is built from 16 residues. V shed 6 bases and J 4 bases; nucleotides not matched to a gene: 12. The CDR3 coding sequence is TGTGCCAGCAGACCCCTTGTAGCGGGGTATTCAGATACGCAGTATTTT. Its protein is CASRPLVAGYSDTQYF.

At least ten counts were recorded for this clonotype. The V call is TRBV7-2, the J call TRBJ1-5, with D perhaps TRBD1 (6 bases). The CDR3 is 15 amino acids. Germline CDR1 is SGHTA and CDR2 is FQGNSA. Trimming took 1 base from V and 6 from J, leaving 13 bases between them. The CDR3 DNA sequence: TGTGCCAGCAGCTTAGGGCCCGGGGGCAGTCAGCCCCAGCATTTT. Translation gives CASSLGPGGSQPQHF. Variable domain in full (rest from reference TRBV7-2 and TRBJ1-5): GAGVSQSPSNKVTEKGKDVELRCDPISGHTALYWYRQSLGQGLEFLIYFQGNSAPDKSGLPSDRFSAERTGGSVSTLTIQRTQQEDSAVYLCASSLGPGGSQPQHFGDGTRLSIL.

This clonotype was picked up many times. The V and J genes are TRBV12-3 or TRBV12-4 and TRBJ2-1, with 9 bases matching TRBD2. Trimming removed 5 bases from V and 6 bases from J; junction bases left unmatched: 8. The CDR3 has 15 amino acids. CDR3 DNA sequence: TGTGCCAGCAGTGACATAAGCGGGGGGACCAATGAGCAGTTCTTC. Its translation: CASSDISGGTNEQFF.

This clonotype was seen many times. The chain employs TRBV9 and TRBJ2-3; D ambiguous. CDR1 SGDLS and CDR2 YYNGEE come from the germline V gene. Trimming shortened V by 4 bases and J by 3 bases, and 12 bases separated the two germline ends. The CDR3 covers 14 residues. The CDR3 bases are TGTGCCAGCAGCCTAGACTCCCCAACAGATACGCAGTATTTT. This encodes CASSLDSPTDTQYF. Drawing the rest from reference TRBV9 and TRBJ2-3, the complete variable domain is DSGVTQTPKHLITATGQRVTLRCSPRSGDLSVYWYQQSLDQGLQFLIQYYNGEERAKGNILERFSAQQFPDLHSELNLSSLELGDSALYFCASSLDSPTDTQYFGPGTRLTVL.

This chain uses TRBV7-9 with TRBJ2-1; possible D gene TRBD1, 6 bases. The ends were cut back, 5 bases at V and 3 bases at J, with 11 bases in the middle. CDR3 size: 14 residues. Germline CDR1 SEHNR, CDR2 FQNEAQ (reference sequence). CDR3 nucleotides: TGTGCCAGCAGCCCTAAGACAGGCTACAATGAGCAGTTCTTC. Translated: CASSPKTGYNEQFF.

This clonotype was detected many times. The CDR3 reads CASSSNYGYTF. Written as DNA, the CDR3 is TGTGCCAGCAGCTCAAACTATGGCTACACCTTC. The genes are TRBV9 and TRBJ1-2; D is unclear. The CDR3 has 11 residues. Germline values: CDR1 SGDLS, CDR2 YYNGEE. Trimming removed 4 bases at V and 2 bases at J, with 3 bases between.

In regard to this clonotype: A much more abundant neighbour one base away suggests this may be a read error. This chain connects TRBV6-5 to TRBJ2-3; TRBD2 is a possible D gene (5 bases). The CDR3 is 15 residues long. Germline lookup yields CDR1 MNHEY and CDR2 SVGAGI. Trimming removed 4 bases from V and 3 bases from J, with 14 bases in between. DNA for the CDR3: TGTGCCAGCAGTTCAATCGGGGAGACGACAGATACGCAGTATTTT. This gives the protein CASSSIGETTDTQYF.

This clonotype was seen repeatedly, ten times or more. The chain is built from TRBV7-9 and TRBJ2-5, with D maybe TRBD2 (5 bases). CDR3 length equals 15 residues. Per the germline V gene, CDR1 is SEHNR and CDR2 is FQNEAQ (reference sequence). The V gene lost 5 bases and the J gene lost 4 bases, with 17 bases spanning the gap. The CDR3 sequence: CASSRMTSRGETQYF. The CDR3 DNA reads TGTGCCAGCAGCCGCATGACCAGCCGGGGAGAGACCCAGTACTTC.

This clonotype has at least ten counts. V is TRBV6-5 and J is TRBJ1-6, with D uncertain. The germline gives CDR1 MNHEY, CDR2 SVGAGI. The CDR3 contains 14 residues. V lost 5 bases and J lost 3, with 8 bases in between. The CDR3 nucleotides are TGTGCCAGCAGTCCCGAGGACTATAATTCACCCCTCCACTTT. This encodes CASSPEDYNSPLHF.

This clonotype was seen repeatedly, ten times or more. V usage is TRBV5-1 and J usage is TRBJ1-1; a weak D match, TRBD1 (5 bases). Germline V lookup: CDR1 SGHRS, CDR2 YFSETQ. Deletions cut 4 bases from V and 10 bases from J, with 14 bases between. There are 12 residues in the CDR3. The CDR3 region is CASSIPGSGAFF. For the CDR3, the DNA is TGCGCCAGCAGCATTCCAGGGTCGGGAGCTTTCTTT.

This clonotype was counted at least ten times. The chain is built from TRBV5-1 and TRBJ2-3, with 8 bases matching TRBD1. J gave up 1 base and V 4 bases, and 5 bases lay outside the gene matches. This CDR3 is 15 amino acids long. From germline, CDR1 is SGHRS and CDR2 YFSETQ. CDR3 DNA: TGCGCCAGCAGCGCCGGACAGGGTGGCACAGATACGCAGTATTTT. This sequence encodes CASSAGQGGTDTQYF.

This clonotype was seen ten or more times. This chain uses TRBV10-3 with TRBJ2-7, with 8 nucleotides matching TRBD2. This CDR3 has 15 amino acids. V was pared by 2 bases and J by 2 bases, with 5 bases of the junction left unmatched. Germline assignment: CDR1 ENHRY and CDR2 SYGVKD. The CDR3 DNA follows: TGTGCCATCAGTGAGGGTAGCGGGATTGCCTACGAGCAGTACTTC. As protein: CAISEGSGIAYEQYF.

This clonotype was detected many times. The CDR3, as DNA: TGTGCCAGCAGCTTAGTTCTGGAATCCGAGCAGTACGTC. Amino acid sequence: CASSLVLESEQYV. The chain uses TRBV7-9 and TRBJ2-7; D gene uncertain. Germline values: CDR1 SEHNR, CDR2 FQNEAQ (reference sequence). The V and J ends lost 1 base and 6 bases respectively, with 10 bases between them. This CDR3 has 13 residues.

This clonotype was seen a few times. The V and J genes are TRBV6-2 or TRBV6-3 and TRBJ2-6; D not resolved. V was clipped by 7 bases and J by 2 bases, with 3 bases between them. The CDR3 runs 12 residues. Germline-derived CDR1 and CDR2 are MNHEY and SVGEGT. The CDR3 reads CASTAGANVLTF. CDR3 nucleotide sequence: TGTGCCAGCACAGCTGGGGCCAACGTCCTGACTTTC.

The genes are TRBV5-1 and TRBJ2-3, with D possibly TRBD1 on 5 matching bases. V was shortened by 7 bases and J by 2 bases, with 23 bases between the two germline ends. The CDR3 is 17 amino acids. In germline, CDR1 is SGHRS, CDR2 YFSETQ. The DNA of the CDR3 is TGCGCCAGCCGATTCCGACCCGTAACAGGTCCCACAGATACGCAGTATTTT. Protein: CASRFRPVTGPTDTQYF. Filled out from reference TRBV5-1 and TRBJ2-3, the complete variable domain reads KAGVTQTPRYLIKTRGQQVTLSCSPISGHRSVSWYQQTPGQGLQFLFEYFSETQRNKGNFPGRFSGRQFSNSRSEMNVSTLELGDSALYLCASRFRPVTGPTDTQYFGPGTRLTVL.

This clonotype has a count of ten or more. The V call is TRBV29-1, the J call TRBJ2-1, with D possibly matching TRBD2 (7 bases). Germline values: CDR1 SQVTM, CDR2 ANQGSEA. The CDR3 is 13 amino acids. V was trimmed by 5 bases and J by 6 bases, leaving 14 bases between them. The CDR3 sequence is CSVWGGAGNEQFF. The CDR3 bases are TGCAGCGTTTGGGGGGGGGCAGGCAATGAGCAGTTCTTC.

This clonotype was recorded many times. This rearrangement joins TRBV10-3 to TRBJ2-7; 10 bases are shared with TRBD1. CDR3 length: 15 amino acids. Germline loops: CDR1 ENHRY, CDR2 SYGVKD. V was pared by 3 bases and J by 2 bases, with 4 bases of the junction left unmatched. In DNA, the CDR3 is TGTGCCATCAGTGAACCAGGGACAGGGGCCTACGAGCAGTACGTC. Amino acids: CAISEPGTGAYEQYV.